Below are 12 T cell receptor beta chains sequenced from a single sample in a study of shared clonotypes between healthy human individuals. TCRdb keeps only in-frame clones here, not all; method: immunoSEQ multiplex PCR. The sample carries about 2,200,000 clones, about 93% recorded once. CD8 cells regarded as naive lacked CD45RO, were positively chosen for CCR7, and omitted terminally differentiated effector memory CD45RA+ cells. Sequencing input: naive CD8+ T cells from PBMCs. These TCRs come from a young man in good health. Some clones in this sample may be carry-over from other donors' samples.

V is TRBV27 and J is TRBJ2-1; the D gene is possibly TRBD1 (6 bases). Germline CDR1 MNHEY, CDR2 SMNVEV (reference sequence). The CDR3 covers 15 residues. Trimming removed 5 bases from V and 3 bases from J, with 14 bases in between. Written as DNA, the CDR3 is TGTGCCAGCAGTCCCCCGGACAGATACTACAATGAGCAGTTCTTC. Translation: CASSPPDRYYNEQFF.

This clone was observed a single time. V usage is TRBV7-9 and J usage is TRBJ2-4, with 7 bases lining up with TRBD2. The CDR3 loop spans 15 amino acids. Germline V gene lookup returns CDR1 SEHNR and CDR2 FQNEAQ (reference sequence). V gave up 5 bases and J gave up 8 bases; unmatched junction bases: 12. CDR3 in DNA: TGTGCCAGCAGCCCCACTAGCGCGCCCAGGGACATTCAGTACTTC. Translation gives CASSPTSAPRDIQYF.

J is TRBJ2-2 and V is TRBV7-8; D is unresolved. CDR3 size: 19 residues. The germline V gene has CDR1 SGHVS and CDR2 FQNEAQ. V dropped 3 bases and J dropped 0 bases, with 20 bases sitting between them. CDR3 residues: CASSLAPGRLNANTGELFF. The DNA of the CDR3 is TGTGCCAGCAGCTTGGCCCCGGGCAGGCTAAACGCGAACACCGGGGAGCTGTTTTTT.

This chain connects TRBV27 to TRBJ1-1; D might be TRBD1 (5 bases). This CDR3 region has 15 residues. Germline CDR1 reads MNHEY; CDR2 reads SMNVEV (reference sequence). V was clipped by 5 bases and J by 0 bases, with 13 bases between them. The CDR3 reads CASSTRTDMNTEAFF. CDR3 bases: TGTGCCAGCAGTACCCGGACGGACATGAACACTGAAGCTTTCTTT.

V usage is TRBV28 and J usage is TRBJ2-1; D may match TRBD1 or TRBD2 (5 bases each). This CDR3 region has 15 residues. Looked up from germline, CDR1 is MDHEN and CDR2 is SYDVKM. The V and J ends lost 6 bases and 1 base respectively, with 13 bases between them. The CDR3 DNA reads as TGTGCCAGCAGCCCCGGGGCAGGATCCTACAATGAGCAGTTCTTC. This encodes CASSPGAGSYNEQFF.

Points on this clone: Other DNA sequences in this sample translate to the same CDR3. The chain uses TRBV5-1 and TRBJ2-7, with 11 bases that match TRBD1. The germline CDR1 and CDR2 sequences are SGHRS and YFSETQ. The V and J ends lost 4 bases and 6 bases, in that order; junction bases with no gene match: 6. CDR3 length: 14 amino acids. The CDR3 coding sequence is TGCGCCAGCAGCCCGGGGACAGGGGGTTTCGAGCAGTACTTC. Residues: CASSPGTGGFEQYF.

The V and J genes are TRBV19 and TRBJ2-2, with 7 nucleotides matching TRBD1. Germline lookup yields CDR1 LNHDA and CDR2 SQIVND (reference sequence). The V segment lost 3 bases and the J segment 5 bases; nucleotides outside the gene matches: 9. The CDR3 sequence is 16 residues long. DNA for the CDR3: TGTGCCAGTAGTATTTCCGAGACAGGGATGACCGGGGAGCTGTTTTTT. Protein product: CASSISETGMTGELFF.

This clone showed up just a few times. The CDR3 coding sequence is TGTGCCAGCCGAAAAGAAGGACAGGGCGATCAGCCCCAGCATTTT. This sequence encodes CASRKEGQGDQPQHF. V gene TRBV19 combines with J gene TRBJ1-5, with TRBD1 matching 8 bases. The CDR3 has 15 residues. V was clipped by 9 bases and J by 5 bases; unmatched bases: 12. Germline V gene sequence: CDR1 LNHDA, CDR2 SQIVND (reference sequence).

Regarding this clone: Other DNA sequences in the sample encode the same CDR3. In DNA form, the CDR3 reads TGTGCCAGCAGTTACGGGGTTGAGCAGTACTTC. The encoded protein is CASSYGVEQYF. This chain uses TRBV6-6 with TRBJ2-7; D call uncertain. The CDR3 is 11 residues long. The germline CDR1 and CDR2 sequences are MNHNY and SVGAGI (reference sequence). Trimming removed 2 bases at V and 7 bases at J, with 6 bases between.

This clone was recorded only once. The genes are TRBV28 and TRBJ1-4; D gene unclear. Germline loops: CDR1 MDHEN, CDR2 SYDVKM. CDR3 length equals 17 residues. V gave up 4 bases and J gave up 6 bases, with 21 bases separating them. The CDR3 sequence: CASSSSRGQVVHEKLFF. For the CDR3, the DNA is TGTGCCAGCAGTTCCTCCCGCGGGCAGGTGGTACATGAAAAACTGTTTTTT. Drawing the rest from reference TRBV28 and TRBJ1-4, the complete variable domain is DVKVTQSSRYLVKRTGEKVFLECVQDMDHENMFWYRQDPGLGLRLIYFSYDVKMKEKGDIPEGYSVSREKKERFSLILESASTNQTSMYLCASSSSRGQVVHEKLFFGSGTQLSVL.

The rearrangement joins TRBV4-3 to TRBJ2-1; D remains unclear. The CDR3 runs 20 residues. The germline CDR1 and CDR2 sequences are LGHNA and YSLEER. V was pared by 0 bases and J by 1 base, with 22 bases between. CDR3 amino acids: CASSQDRSPVWAESYNEQFF. CDR3 DNA sequence: TGCGCCAGCAGCCAAGATCGGTCCCCTGTATGGGCCGAGTCCTACAATGAGCAGTTCTTC.

This chain links TRBV6-5 with TRBJ1-1; D gene uncertain. Trimming cost V 6 bases and J 0 bases, with 14 bases left between them. The CDR3 runs 15 residues. CDR1 MNHEY and CDR2 SVGAGI come from the germline V gene. The DNA of the CDR3 is TGTGCCAGCAGCCGTCGTCCAGTAATGAACACTGAAGCTTTCTTT. Protein product: CASSRRPVMNTEAFF.